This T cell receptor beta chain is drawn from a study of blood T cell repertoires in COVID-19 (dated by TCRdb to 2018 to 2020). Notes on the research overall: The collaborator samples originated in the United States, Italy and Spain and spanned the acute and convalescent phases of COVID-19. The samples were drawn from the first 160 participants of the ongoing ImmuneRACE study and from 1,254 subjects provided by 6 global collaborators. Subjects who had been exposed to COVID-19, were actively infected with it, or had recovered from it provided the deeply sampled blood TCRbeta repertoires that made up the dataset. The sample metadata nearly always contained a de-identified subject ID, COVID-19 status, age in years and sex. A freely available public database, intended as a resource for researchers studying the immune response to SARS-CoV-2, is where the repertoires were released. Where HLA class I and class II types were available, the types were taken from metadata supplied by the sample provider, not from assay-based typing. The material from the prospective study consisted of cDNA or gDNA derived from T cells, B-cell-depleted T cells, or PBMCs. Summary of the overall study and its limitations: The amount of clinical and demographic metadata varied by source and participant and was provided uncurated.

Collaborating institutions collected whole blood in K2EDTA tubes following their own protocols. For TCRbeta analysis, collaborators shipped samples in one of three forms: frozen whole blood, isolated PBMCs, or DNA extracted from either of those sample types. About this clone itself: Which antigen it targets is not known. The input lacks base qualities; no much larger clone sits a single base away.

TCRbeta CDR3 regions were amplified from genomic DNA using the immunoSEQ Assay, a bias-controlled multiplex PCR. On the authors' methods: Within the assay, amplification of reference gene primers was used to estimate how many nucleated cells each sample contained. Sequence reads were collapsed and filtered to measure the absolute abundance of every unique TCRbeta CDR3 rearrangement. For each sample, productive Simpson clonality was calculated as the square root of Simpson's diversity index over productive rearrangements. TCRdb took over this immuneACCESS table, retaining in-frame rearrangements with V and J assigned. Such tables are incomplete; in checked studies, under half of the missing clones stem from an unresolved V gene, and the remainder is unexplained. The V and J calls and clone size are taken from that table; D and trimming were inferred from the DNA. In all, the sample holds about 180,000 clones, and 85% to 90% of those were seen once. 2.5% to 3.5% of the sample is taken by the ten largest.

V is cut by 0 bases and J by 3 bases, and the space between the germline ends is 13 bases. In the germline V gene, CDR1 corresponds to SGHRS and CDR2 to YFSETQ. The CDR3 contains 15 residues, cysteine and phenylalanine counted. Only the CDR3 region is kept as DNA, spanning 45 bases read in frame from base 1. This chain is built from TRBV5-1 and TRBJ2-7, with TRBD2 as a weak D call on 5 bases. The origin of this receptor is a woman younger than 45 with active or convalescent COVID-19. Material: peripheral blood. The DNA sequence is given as TGCGCCAGCAGCTTGGGCTTGTCGAGCGGCTACGAGCAGTACTTC. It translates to CASSLGLSSGYEQYF. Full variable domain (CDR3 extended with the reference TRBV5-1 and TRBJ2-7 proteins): KAGVTQTPRYLIKTRGQQVTLSCSPISGHRSVSWYQQTPGQGLQFLFEYFSETQRNKGNFPGRFSGRQFSNSRSEMNVSTLELGDSALYLCASSLGLSSGYEQYFGPGTRLTVT.